The 22 T cell receptor beta chains presented below share a single source sample, sequenced in a study of T-cell memory formation after mild COVID-19. TCRdb re-called the 5' RACE reads with MiXCR, one entry per CDR3 protein. This table holds roughly 580,000 distinct CDR3 sequences, around 17% found once. The sequenced sample was PBMCs or a T cell subset sorted from them (not recorded which). These receptors were obtained from an adult woman who had mild COVID-19 (a few samples of this study predate the infection). Cell type and time point are not known.

In this sample, this clonotype turned up a few times. The chain couples TRBV29-1 to TRBJ1-1; D is possibly TRBD1 (6 bases). Trimming shortened V by 1 base and J by 4 bases, and 16 bases separated the two germline ends. This CDR3 is 15 amino acids long. Germline V CDR1 and CDR2: SQVTM, ANQGSEA. The CDR3 loop reads CSVEGAGAQSTEAFF. In DNA, the CDR3 is TGCAGCGTTGAAGGGGCGGGGGCCCAGAGCACTGAAGCTTTCTTT.

This rearrangement joins TRBV12-3 or TRBV12-4 to TRBJ1-1, with D unresolved. Trimming left V 3 bases short and J 7 bases short, with 12 bases between. This CDR3 is built from 13 residues. CDR3 nucleotide sequence: TGTGCCAGCAGTTTTTCCGGGATGGTTGAAGCTTTCTTT. Protein product: CASSFSGMVEAFF.

This clonotype was seen more than once but under ten times. J is TRBJ2-5 and V is TRBV5-1; unclear D gene. From germline, CDR1 is SGHRS and CDR2 YFSETQ. CDR3 length: 14 residues. Trimming cost V 0 bases and J 3 bases, with 9 bases left between them. The CDR3 DNA reads TGCGCCAGCAGCTTGGGGGCAGATAAAGAGACCCAGTACTTC. It is translated as CASSLGADKETQYF.

This clonotype was detected only a few times. The chain links TRBV29-1 to TRBJ2-1; 8 nucleotides match TRBD2. Germline CDR1 and CDR2: SQVTM and ANQGSEA. The CDR3 contains 15 residues. As DNA, the CDR3 is TGCAGTGTCGATAGCGGGACCCTAATTGGGAATGAGCAGTTCTTC. Translated: CSVDSGTLIGNEQFF.

This clonotype showed up just a few times. CDR3 DNA sequence: TGTGCCAGCAGCTTTGGGACCGAGCAGTTCTTC. As protein: CASSFGTEQFF. The V call is TRBV5-5, the J call TRBJ2-1; either TRBD1 or TRBD2 may supply D (5 bases each). CDR3 size: 11 residues. Germline V gene data show CDR1 as SGHKS and CDR2 as YYEKEE (reference sequence). V dropped 2 bases and J dropped 10 bases, with 7 bases sitting between them.

Only a few counts were recorded for this clonotype. V and J are TRBV7-3 and TRBJ2-3, with D unclear. CDR1 is SGHTA, CDR2 FQGTGA, per germline. The ends were cut back, 3 bases at V and 2 bases at J, with 9 bases in the middle. This CDR3 has 14 residues. For the CDR3, the DNA is TGTGCCAGCAGCTTTGGTACAAACACAGATACGCAGTATTTT. Translating gives CASSFGTNTDTQYF.

This clonotype was seen a handful of times. V is TRBV5-1 and J is TRBJ2-7; D is uncertain. The length of the CDR3 is 14 residues. CDR1 SGHRS and CDR2 YFSETQ come from the germline V gene. V gave up 0 bases and J gave up 4 bases, with 11 bases separating them. The CDR3 bases are TGCGCCAGCAGCTTGGCCGGGTCGGGTTACGAGCAGTACTTC. The encoded protein is CASSLAGSGYEQYF.

This chain uses TRBV9 with TRBJ1-2; D is uncertain. Germline V CDR1 and CDR2: SGDLS, YYNGEE. The ends were cut back, 3 bases at V and 6 bases at J, with 15 bases in the middle. The CDR3 totals 14 residues. CDR3 sequence: CASSALTGAHGYTF. The CDR3 DNA reads as TGTGCCAGCAGCGCCCTGACTGGAGCCCATGGCTACACCTTC.

The table lists this clonotype with a few counts. The chain uses TRBV20-1 and TRBJ1-6; the match to TRBD1 covers 8 bases. V lost 1 base, J lost 4 bases, and 3 bases stayed unmatched. The CDR3 contains 15 residues. The germline V gene encodes CDR1 DFQATT and CDR2 SNEGSKA (reference sequence). The CDR3 reads CSARAGTGYNSPLHF. CDR3 nucleotide sequence: TGCAGTGCTAGAGCCGGGACAGGATATAATTCACCCCTCCACTTT.

The V gene is TRBV19, the J gene TRBJ2-7; D remains ambiguous. The CDR3 loop spans 13 amino acids. The germline V gene has CDR1 LNHDA and CDR2 SQIVND (reference sequence). The V gene lost 3 bases and the J gene lost 3 bases, with 9 bases spanning the gap. The CDR3, as DNA: TGTGCCAGTAGTATCTACGGGCGCTACGAGCAGTACTTC. Translation: CASSIYGRYEQYF.

The V gene is TRBV2, the J gene TRBJ2-2; D unclear. The CDR3 has 14 residues. Trimming pared 7 bases from V and 6 bases from J, leaving 15 bases between. The germline CDR1 and CDR2 sequences are SNHLY and FYNNEI. The CDR3 region has the DNA TGTGCCAGCAAGCGCGAGTCAAGGGCCGGGGAGCTGTTTTTT. Amino acid sequence: CASKRESRAGELFF.

This clonotype has a handful of counts. The J gene is TRBJ1-5, the V gene TRBV24-1; TRBD1 matches 7 bases. The V gene's germline CDR1 is KGHDR and CDR2 SFDVKD. This CDR3 has 15 amino acids. With V trimmed by 4 bases and J by 0 bases, 2 bases remained unmatched. CDR3 DNA sequence: TGTGCCACCAGTGAAAGGGACAGTAGCAATCAGCCCCAGCATTTT. Translated: CATSERDSSNQPQHF.

This chain links TRBV20-1 with TRBJ2-5; TRBD2 matches at 8 bases. Germline V lookup: CDR1 DFQATT, CDR2 SNEGSKA (reference sequence). Trimming at V came to 3 bases and at J to 5 bases, leaving 14 bases not matched to a gene. The CDR3 runs 16 residues. CDR3 amino acids: CSARKPGLDLAETQYF. The CDR3 nucleotides read TGCAGTGCTAGGAAACCGGGACTAGATTTAGCCGAGACCCAGTACTTC.

Note on this clonotype: One base away lies a much larger clone, so this may be a sequencing read error. The CDR3 loop reads CASSQDSSGANVLTF. In DNA form, the CDR3 reads TGTGCCAGCAGCCAGGACAGCTCTGGGGCCAACGTCCTGACTTTC. V usage is TRBV27 and J usage is TRBJ2-6; D may be TRBD1 (6 bases). Germline V gives CDR1 MNHEY, CDR2 SMNVEV (reference sequence). The V end lost 6 bases, the J end lost 0 bases, and 9 bases lay between the germline ends. The CDR3 is 15 residues long.

The chain has TRBV7-6 and TRBJ2-5; 7 bases match TRBD2. Per germline, CDR1 SGHVS and CDR2 FNYEAQ. This CDR3 is 13 amino acids long. The junction had 3 bases not matched to a gene; V was cut back by 3 bases and J by 5 bases. CDR3 loop: CASSFGGEETQYF. Written as DNA, the CDR3 is TGTGCCAGCAGCTTTGGGGGGGAGGAGACCCAGTACTTC.

The chain carries TRBV19 and TRBJ2-7, with D perhaps assigned TRBD1 or TRBD2 (5 bases each). The germline gives CDR1 LNHDA, CDR2 SQIVND (reference sequence). Trimming left V 0 bases short and J 2 bases short, with 11 bases between. This CDR3 is 15 amino acids long. The CDR3 DNA reads as TGTGCCAGTAGTATAGATGGGACGGTGACCTACGAGCAGTACTTC. Translated: CASSIDGTVTYEQYF.

V usage is TRBV6-4 and J usage is TRBJ1-2, with 7 bases identical to TRBD1. This CDR3 spans 16 amino acids. Germline CDR1 is MRHNA and CDR2 is SNTAGT. The J segment lost 8 bases and the V segment lost 2 bases, leaving 14 bases of the junction unmatched. DNA of the CDR3: TGTGCCAGCAGTGACGGGGACCGACAAGGGGGCGGCGGCTACACCTTC. Its protein product is CASSDGDRQGGGGYTF.

This clonotype has at least ten counts. The chain recombines TRBV5-1 with TRBJ1-1, with D uncertain. The CDR3 consists of 14 residues. V was cut by 0 bases and J by 0 bases, with 6 bases left in between. Germline V gene sequence: CDR1 SGHRS, CDR2 YFSETQ. The CDR3 protein is CASSLGAMNTEAFF. The CDR3 nucleotides are TGCGCCAGCAGCTTGGGCGCCATGAACACTGAAGCTTTCTTT.

This sequence joins TRBV7-2 and TRBJ1-2, with TRBD1 identical over 8 bases. The CDR3 extends over 14 amino acids. Per the germline V gene, CDR1 is SGHTA and CDR2 is FQGNSA. V shed 0 bases and J 6 bases; nucleotides not matched to a gene: 3. CDR3 bases: TGTGCCAGCAGCTTAGCCCAGGGGGCTGATGGCTACACCTTC. Its translation: CASSLAQGADGYTF.

In its sample, this clonotype was seen a few times. CDR3 amino acids: CASSERGTASSYEQYF. For the CDR3, the DNA is TGTGCCAGCAGTGAACGCGGGACAGCGAGCTCCTACGAGCAGTACTTC. The rearrangement uses TRBV2 and TRBJ2-7; maybe TRBD1 (7 bases). Per germline, CDR1 SNHLY and CDR2 FYNNEI. The V gene lost 2 bases and the J gene lost 0 bases, with 14 bases spanning the gap. There are 16 residues in the CDR3.

This clonotype was counted many times. V and J are TRBV12-3 or TRBV12-4 and TRBJ2-7; 11 positions match TRBD2. With V trimmed by 5 bases and J by 2 bases, 2 bases remained unmatched. The length of the CDR3 is 14 residues. CDR3 amino acids: CASSAGLAAYEQYF. The CDR3 DNA sequence: TGTGCCAGCAGTGCGGGACTAGCGGCCTACGAGCAGTACTTC.

The chain uses TRBV27 and TRBJ1-1; TRBD1 aligns across 7 bases. V was clipped by 0 bases and J by 10 bases; unmatched bases: 8. The CDR3 consists of 14 residues. Looked up from germline, CDR1 is MNHEY and CDR2 is SMNVEV (reference sequence). CDR3 DNA: TGTGCCAGCAGTTTATCAGACAGGGTTACAGGAGCTTTCTTT. Its protein is CASSLSDRVTGAFF.